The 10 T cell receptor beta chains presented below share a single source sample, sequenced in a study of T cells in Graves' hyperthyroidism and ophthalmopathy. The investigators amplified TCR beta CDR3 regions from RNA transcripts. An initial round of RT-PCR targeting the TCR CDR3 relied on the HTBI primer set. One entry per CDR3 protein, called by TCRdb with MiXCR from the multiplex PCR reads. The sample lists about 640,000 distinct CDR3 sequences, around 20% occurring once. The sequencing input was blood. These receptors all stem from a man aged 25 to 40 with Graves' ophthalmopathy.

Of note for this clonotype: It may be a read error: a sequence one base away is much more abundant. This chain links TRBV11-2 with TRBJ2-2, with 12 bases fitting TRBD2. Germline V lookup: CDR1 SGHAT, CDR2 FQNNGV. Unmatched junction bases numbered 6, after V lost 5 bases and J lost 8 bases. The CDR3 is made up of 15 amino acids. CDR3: CASSPQTSGRGELFF. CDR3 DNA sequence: TGTGCCAGCAGCCCCCAGACTAGCGGGAGAGGGGAGCTGTTTTTT. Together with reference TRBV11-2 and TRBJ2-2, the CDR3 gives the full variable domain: EAGVAQSPRYKIIEKRQSVAFWCNPISGHATLYWYQQILGQGPKLLIQFQNNGVVDDSQLPKDRFSAERLKGVDSTLKIQPAKLEDSAVYLCASSPQTSGRGELFFGEGSRLTVL.

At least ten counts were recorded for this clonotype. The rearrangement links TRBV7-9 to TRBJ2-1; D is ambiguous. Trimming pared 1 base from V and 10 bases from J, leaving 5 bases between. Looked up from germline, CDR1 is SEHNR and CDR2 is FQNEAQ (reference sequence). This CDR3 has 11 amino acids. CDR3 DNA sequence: TGTGCCAGCAGCTTAGGCAGCGAGCAGTTCTTC. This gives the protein CASSLGSEQFF.

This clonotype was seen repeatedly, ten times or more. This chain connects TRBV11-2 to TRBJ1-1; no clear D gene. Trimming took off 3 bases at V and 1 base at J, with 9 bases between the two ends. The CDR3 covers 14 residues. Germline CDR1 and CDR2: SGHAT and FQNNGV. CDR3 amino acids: CASSLGISNTEAFF. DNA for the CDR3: TGTGCCAGCAGCTTGGGTATTTCGAACACTGAAGCTTTCTTT.

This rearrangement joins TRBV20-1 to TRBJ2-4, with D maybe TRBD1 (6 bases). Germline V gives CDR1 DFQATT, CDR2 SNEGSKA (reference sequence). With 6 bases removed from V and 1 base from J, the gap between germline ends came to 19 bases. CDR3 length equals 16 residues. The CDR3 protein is CSAMFAGVRAKNIQYF. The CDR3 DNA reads TGCAGTGCGATGTTCGCAGGGGTTAGGGCCAAAAACATTCAGTACTTC.

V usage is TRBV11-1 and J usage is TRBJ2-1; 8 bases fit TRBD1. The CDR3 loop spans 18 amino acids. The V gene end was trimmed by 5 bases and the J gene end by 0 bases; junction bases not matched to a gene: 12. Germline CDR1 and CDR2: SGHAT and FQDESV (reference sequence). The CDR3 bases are TGTGCCAGCAGCCTAGATTCTTGGGACAGGAGCTCCTACAATGAGCAGTTCTTC. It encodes CASSLDSWDRSSYNEQFF.

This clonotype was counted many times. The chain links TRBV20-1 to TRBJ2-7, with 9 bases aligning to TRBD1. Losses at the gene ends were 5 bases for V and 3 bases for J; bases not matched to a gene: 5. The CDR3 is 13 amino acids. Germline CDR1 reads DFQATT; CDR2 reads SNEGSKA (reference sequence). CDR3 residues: CSAAPTGGYEQYF. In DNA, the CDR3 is TGCAGTGCTGCCCCGACAGGGGGCTACGAGCAGTACTTC.

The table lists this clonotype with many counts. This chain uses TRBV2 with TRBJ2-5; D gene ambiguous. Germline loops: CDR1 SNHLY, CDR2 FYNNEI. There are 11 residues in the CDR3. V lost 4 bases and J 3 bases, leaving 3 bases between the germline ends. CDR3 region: CASSVKETQYF. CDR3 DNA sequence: TGTGCCAGCAGTGTGAAAGAGACCCAGTACTTC.

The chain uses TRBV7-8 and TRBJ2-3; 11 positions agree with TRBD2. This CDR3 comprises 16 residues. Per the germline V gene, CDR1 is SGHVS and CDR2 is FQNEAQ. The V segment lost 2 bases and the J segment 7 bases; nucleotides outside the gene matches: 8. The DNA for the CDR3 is TGTGCCAGCAGCTTAAGTACTAGCGGGAGTTGGAATACGCAGTATTTT. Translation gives CASSLSTSGSWNTQYF.

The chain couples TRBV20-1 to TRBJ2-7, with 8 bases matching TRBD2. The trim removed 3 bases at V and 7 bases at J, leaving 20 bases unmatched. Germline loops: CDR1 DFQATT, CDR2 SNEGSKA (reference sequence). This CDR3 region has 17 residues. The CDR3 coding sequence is TGCAGTGCTAGGCCCATCCTTACTAGCGGCTACCGTGAGGAGCAGTACTTC. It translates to CSARPILTSGYREEQYF.

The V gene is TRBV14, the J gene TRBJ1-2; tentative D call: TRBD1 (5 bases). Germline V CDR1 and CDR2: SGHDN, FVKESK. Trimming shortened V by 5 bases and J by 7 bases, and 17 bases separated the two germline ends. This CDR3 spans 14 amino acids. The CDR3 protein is CASSFSQGVRGYTF. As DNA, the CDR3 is TGTGCCAGCAGCTTCTCTCAGGGAGTGCGTGGCTACACCTTC. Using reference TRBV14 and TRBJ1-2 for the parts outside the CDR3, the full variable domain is EAGVTQFPSHSVIEKGQTVTLRCDPISGHDNLYWYRRVMGKEIKFLLHFVKESKQDESGMPNNRFLAERTGGTYSTLKVQPAELEDSGVYFCASSFSQGVRGYTFGSGTRLTVV.